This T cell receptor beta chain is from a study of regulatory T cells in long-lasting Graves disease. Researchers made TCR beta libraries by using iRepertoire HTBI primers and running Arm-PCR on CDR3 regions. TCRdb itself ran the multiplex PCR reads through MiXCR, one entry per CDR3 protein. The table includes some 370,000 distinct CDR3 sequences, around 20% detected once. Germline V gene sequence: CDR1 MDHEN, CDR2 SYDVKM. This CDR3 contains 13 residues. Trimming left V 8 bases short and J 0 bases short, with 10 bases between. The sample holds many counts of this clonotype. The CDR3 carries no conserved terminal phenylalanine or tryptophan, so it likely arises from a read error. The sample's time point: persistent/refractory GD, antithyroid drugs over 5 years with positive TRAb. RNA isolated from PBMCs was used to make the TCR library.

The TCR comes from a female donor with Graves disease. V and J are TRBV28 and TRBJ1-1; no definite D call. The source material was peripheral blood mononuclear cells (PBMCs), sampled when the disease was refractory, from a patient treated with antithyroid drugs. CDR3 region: CASERILNTEAFL. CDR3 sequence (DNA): TGTGCCAGCGAACGGATTCTGAACACTGAAGCTTTCCTT.